The following is a T cell receptor (beta chain) sequence with its context. Its recognized antigen is unknown. No much larger clone exists at a distance of one base, and base qualities are not known. The healthy controls were 37 blood donors, and the buffy coats of these donors were supplied by the Finnish Red Cross blood service. All TCR-sequenced material derived from peripheral blood: patient blood samples and healthy donor buffy coats. Ficoll-Hypaque gradient centrifugation was used to isolate peripheral blood mononuclear cells. CD4+ cells were magnetically purified from the buffy coats of healthy controls. Genomic DNA was extracted with the Gentra Puregene Cell and Tissue kit and quantified on a Qubit 2.0 fluorometer. This sample is part of a study of STAT5B mutations in CD4+ large granular lymphocyte leukemia (dated 2022 in TCRdb). Background for the entire study: Among healthy controls, the CDR3 'QG' motif was associated with a particular HLA allele. The study compared the TCRbeta repertoires of patients with CD4+ T-cell large granular lymphocyte leukemia against those of healthy blood donors. The purity of purified fractions was confirmed by flow cytometry on FACSCanto II or FACSVerse to exceed 95% among lymphocytes. Overall study outcomes, separate from this receptor: TRBV06-family usage was enriched among the top patient clones (8/27) compared with healthy controls (2/35). Greater clonality appeared to be present in CD4-sorted patient repertoires than in healthy CD4+ repertoires, and the difference was retained after the putative leukemic clones were removed. Main leukemic clonotypes were private to each patient, although 25% to 30% appeared at low frequency in other patients' non-leukemic repertoires. The data were not HLA-matched, and the relatively small sample size could explain the higher clonality seen in CD4+ compared with CD8+ T-LGLL.

CDR1 and CDR2 were assigned from the germline V gene (reference sequence) as SEHNR and FQNEAQ. The CDR3 sequence holds 16 residues, the cysteine and phenylalanine included. The retained sequence is limited to the CDR3, 48 bases, with the frame set at the first base. Trimming leaves V shorter by 3 bases and J shorter by 10 bases, with the junction holding 14 bases beyond the gene matches. The immunoSEQ assay at survey resolution was applied to genomic DNA for sequencing of TCRbeta rearrangements. Regarding the original processing steps: In the TCR sequencing data, the lowest productive clonotype frequency that could be detected was 2.59 x 10-5. Only productive TCRbeta rearrangements, defined as complete and in-frame sequences, were included in the analyses. The clonality of each sample was calculated as Simpson clonality in the immunoSEQ Analyzer version 3.0. Clones were categorized by frequency as very rare, small, medium, large (1-20%) or hyperexpanded (>20%). OLGA 1.2.3 estimated generation probabilities, VDJtools produced V-gene circos plots, VDJdb was queried for specificities, and GLIPH identified CDR3 motifs. In its TCRdb copy, this immuneACCESS table keeps in-frame sequences only and misses some clones. Where compared with another copy, unresolved V genes explain less than half of these, and the others have no known cause. That table furnishes V, J and clone size, whereas the DNA furnished D and trimming. This sample gives 30,000 to 40,000 clones in total; less than 80% of them show up just once. Under 3.5% of the sample belongs to the ten largest clones.

Sequences were obtained from CD4+ T cells from blood buffy coats. This chain is built from TRBV7-9 and TRBJ2-1; 8 central bases correspond to TRBD2. The clonotype was recovered from a human donor in good health. The DNA is as follows: TGTGCCAGCAGCTTCCCCCGGGGGGGCGGGGTGGGGGAGCAGTTCTTC. Its translation is CASSFPRGGGVGEQFF.